Below, one T cell receptor (beta chain) is given with its context. The data are from a study of identical twins. This CDR3 region has 15 residues. In germline, CDR1 is SGHVS, CDR2 FNYEAQ. The V end lost 5 bases, the J end lost 5 bases, and 18 bases lay between the germline ends. TCRdb used MiXCR to reprocess the 5' RACE reads, holding one entry per CDR3 protein. The sample lists 700,000 or so distinct CDR3 sequences, about 9.4% occurring once. These data were also reused for a study on yellow fever vaccine responses in identical twins.

The sequenced sample consisted of PBMCs. The chain employs TRBV7-6 and TRBJ2-5; possibly TRBD2 for D (6 bases). The receptor's source is a woman aged 18-29 years in good health. Here the CDR3 DNA reads TGTGCCAGCAGCCTGGACTACGGTTCCTATGAGACCCAGTACTTC. This sequence encodes CASSLDYGSYETQYF.